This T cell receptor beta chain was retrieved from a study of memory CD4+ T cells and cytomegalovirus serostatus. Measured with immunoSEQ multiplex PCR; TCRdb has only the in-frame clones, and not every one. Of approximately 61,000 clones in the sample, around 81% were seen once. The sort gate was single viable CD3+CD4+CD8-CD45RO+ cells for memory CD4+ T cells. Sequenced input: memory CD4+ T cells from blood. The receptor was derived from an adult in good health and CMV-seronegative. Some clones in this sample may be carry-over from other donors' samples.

CDR3 sequence (DNA): TGTGCCATCAGGGTAACAAGGGACCGCACCGGGGAGCTGTTTTTT. It yields the protein CAIRVTRDRTGELFF. The J gene is TRBJ2-2, the V gene TRBV10-3, with D perhaps matching TRBD1 or TRBD2 (5 bases each). The germline V gene encodes CDR1 ENHRY and CDR2 SYGVKD. V lost 6 bases and J 4 bases, leaving 15 bases between the germline ends. This CDR3 spans 15 amino acids.